This T cell receptor (beta chain) was identified in a study of radiation and T cells in renal cell carcinoma. Study information: Nephrectomy followed 15 Gy stereotactic body radiation by 4 weeks.

Concerning this clone itself: Its antigen is currently unknown.

Time point specified: blood 2 weeks post-SBRT. Treatment of the sample: 15 Gy SBRT to primary tumor, nephrectomy 4 weeks later. Blood was sampled at baseline, 2 weeks and 4 weeks after SBRT. This renal cell carcinoma was of the clear cell type. Findings of the study overall: From baseline, blood top tumor clonotypes peaked at 2 weeks post-radiation.

The CDR3 has 14 amino acids. The germline CDR1 and CDR2 sequences are SGHVS and FQNEAQ. V was shortened by 5 bases and J by 0 bases, with 10 bases between the two germline ends. TCRdb keeps only in-frame clones here, not all; method: immunoSEQ multiplex PCR. Of roughly 150,000 clones listed, roughly 90% are singletons. The chain is built from TRBV7-8 and TRBJ2-5; D uncertain. The source is a woman aged 45-65 years with renal cell carcinoma. The source was blood, collected from a patient whose treatment included radiotherapy and nephrectomy. CDR3 region: CASSVTENQETQYF. CDR3 DNA sequence: TGTGCCAGCAGCGTCACAGAGAACCAAGAGACCCAGTACTTC.